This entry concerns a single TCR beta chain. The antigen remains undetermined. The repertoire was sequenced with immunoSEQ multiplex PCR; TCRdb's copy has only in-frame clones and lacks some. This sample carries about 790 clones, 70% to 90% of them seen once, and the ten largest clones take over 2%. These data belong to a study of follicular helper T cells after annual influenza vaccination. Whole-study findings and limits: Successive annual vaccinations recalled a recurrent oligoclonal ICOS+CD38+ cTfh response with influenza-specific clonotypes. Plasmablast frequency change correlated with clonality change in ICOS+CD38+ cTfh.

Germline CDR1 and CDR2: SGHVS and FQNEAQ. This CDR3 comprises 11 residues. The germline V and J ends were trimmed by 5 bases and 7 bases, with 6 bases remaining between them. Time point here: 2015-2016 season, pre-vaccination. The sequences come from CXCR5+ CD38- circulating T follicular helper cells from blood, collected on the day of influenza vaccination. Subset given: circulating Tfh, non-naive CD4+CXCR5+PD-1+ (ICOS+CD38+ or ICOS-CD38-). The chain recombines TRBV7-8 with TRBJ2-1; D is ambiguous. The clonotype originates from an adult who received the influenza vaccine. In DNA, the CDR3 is TGTGCCAGCAGCAGGATGAATGAGCAGTTCTTC. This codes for CASSRMNEQFF.